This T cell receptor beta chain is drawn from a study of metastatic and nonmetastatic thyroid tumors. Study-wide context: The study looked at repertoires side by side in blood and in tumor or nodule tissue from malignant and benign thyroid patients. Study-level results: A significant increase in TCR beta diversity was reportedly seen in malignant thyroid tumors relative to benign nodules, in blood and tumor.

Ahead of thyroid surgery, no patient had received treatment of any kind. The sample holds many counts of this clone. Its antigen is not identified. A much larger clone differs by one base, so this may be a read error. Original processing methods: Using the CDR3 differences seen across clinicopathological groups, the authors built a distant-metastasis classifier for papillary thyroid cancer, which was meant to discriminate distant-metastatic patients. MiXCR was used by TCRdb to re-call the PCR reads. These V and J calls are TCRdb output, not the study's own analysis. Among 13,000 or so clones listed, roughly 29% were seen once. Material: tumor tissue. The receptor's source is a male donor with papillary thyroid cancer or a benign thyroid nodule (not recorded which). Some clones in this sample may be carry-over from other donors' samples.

The CDR3 loop reads CASSFRQETQYF. CDR3 sequence (DNA): TGTGCCAGCAGCTTTCGGCAAGAGACCCAGTACTTC. The chain couples TRBV7-2 to TRBJ2-5; D call uncertain. This CDR3 spans 12 amino acids. V lost 3 bases, J lost 2 bases, and 4 bases lay in between. Germline assignment: CDR1 SGHTA and CDR2 FQGNSA.